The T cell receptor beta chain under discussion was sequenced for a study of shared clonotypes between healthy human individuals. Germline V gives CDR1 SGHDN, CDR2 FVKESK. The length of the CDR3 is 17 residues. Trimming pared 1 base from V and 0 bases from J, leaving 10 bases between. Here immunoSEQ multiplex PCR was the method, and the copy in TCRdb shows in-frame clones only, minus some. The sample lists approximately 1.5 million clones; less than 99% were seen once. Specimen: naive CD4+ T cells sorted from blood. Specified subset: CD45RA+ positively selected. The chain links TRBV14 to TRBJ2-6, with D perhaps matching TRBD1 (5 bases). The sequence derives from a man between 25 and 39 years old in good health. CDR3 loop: CASSQARAASGANVLTF. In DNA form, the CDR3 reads TGTGCCAGCAGCCAAGCCAGGGCCGCCTCTGGGGCCAACGTCCTGACTTTC.